The subject of this entry is one T cell receptor (beta chain). The antigen this receptor binds is unknown. No much larger clone is present one base from it, and per-base qualities are unavailable. The CDR3 starts with the cysteine, ends with the phenylalanine, and has 13 residues. Just the 39-base CDR3 DNA is kept, in frame starting at base 1. The germline ends are 12 bases apart after V is trimmed by 8 bases and J by 1 base. Taken from the germline V gene (reference sequence), the CDR1 and CDR2 loops are SEHNR and FQNEAQ. The data belong to a study of post-analysis software for immune sequencing data (dated by TCRdb to 2014 to 2015). With regard to the full study: Relapsing-remitting, secondary progressive and progressive-relapsing multiple sclerosis were recorded as disease courses, and subtype annotation was lacking for some patients. The patient repertoires were set against ten to eleven previously published healthy control repertoires from donors whose ages ranged from about 6 to 26 years. A subset of samples was prepared in parallel using single-end sample barcoding, then pooled and co-amplified after Illumina adapter ligation.

The library was produced with PCR. Sequencing relied on an Illumina HiSeq 2500. Unique molecular identifiers were incorporated into TCR beta cDNA libraries to reduce PCR and sequencing biases. Roughly 0.5 million cDNA molecules were obtained per 1 to 10 million input T cells, so each molecule approximated one T cell. The same protocol used for the earlier healthy control dataset was applied to prepare and sequence the patient libraries. Within a given batch, samples were prepared together, multiplexed and sequenced on the same HiSeq lane. The original pipeline was this. Raw barcoded reads were processed with MIGEC, discarding single-read molecular identifier groups before consensus assembly and CDR3 extraction. VDJtools was used for post-analysis of the clonotype tables, with diversity normalized by down-sampling every dataset to the smallest sample size. To correct batch-related cross-sample contamination, repertoire overlap clustering matched CDR3 amino acid sequences but not nucleotide sequences. The public reads were run again by TCRdb, first through fastp at Q25 and then through MiXCR, and only productive beta chains were kept. For every CDR3 protein sequence, its rows merge into one entry that carries the most common genes and DNA. The V and J calls were determined by TCRdb, not by the authors. This sample gives hundreds of thousands of distinct CDR3 sequences in total; around 40% of them show up just once. 1.5% to 2% of the sample rests with the top ten.

To demonstrate the VDJtools post-analysis software, TCR beta repertoires were profiled from the peripheral blood of more than 10 young patients with multiple sclerosis. The multiple sclerosis patients were children and adolescents ranging in age from 6 to 15 years. What the research found in general, with its limitations: The control group was slightly older than the multiple sclerosis patient group. When samples were clustered directly using the F measure, samples prepared in the same batch co-clustered strongly, which prompted a batch-effect correction. Multiple sclerosis patients had significantly lower normalized Chao1 diversity than controls, a result that suggests substantial peripheral T-cell clonal expansion. About five TRBV segments, including TRBV5-6, TRBV5-1 and TRBV20-1, were significantly more frequent in patients than controls.

The sequence was obtained from a girl under 18 with multiple sclerosis. The chain couples TRBV7-9 to TRBJ2-7, with the identity of the D gene unclear. Sequencing was performed on blood. The DNA sequence is as follows: TGTGCCAGCGCGTTTTGGGATTCCTACGAGCAGTACTTC. Protein translation: CASAFWDSYEQYF.